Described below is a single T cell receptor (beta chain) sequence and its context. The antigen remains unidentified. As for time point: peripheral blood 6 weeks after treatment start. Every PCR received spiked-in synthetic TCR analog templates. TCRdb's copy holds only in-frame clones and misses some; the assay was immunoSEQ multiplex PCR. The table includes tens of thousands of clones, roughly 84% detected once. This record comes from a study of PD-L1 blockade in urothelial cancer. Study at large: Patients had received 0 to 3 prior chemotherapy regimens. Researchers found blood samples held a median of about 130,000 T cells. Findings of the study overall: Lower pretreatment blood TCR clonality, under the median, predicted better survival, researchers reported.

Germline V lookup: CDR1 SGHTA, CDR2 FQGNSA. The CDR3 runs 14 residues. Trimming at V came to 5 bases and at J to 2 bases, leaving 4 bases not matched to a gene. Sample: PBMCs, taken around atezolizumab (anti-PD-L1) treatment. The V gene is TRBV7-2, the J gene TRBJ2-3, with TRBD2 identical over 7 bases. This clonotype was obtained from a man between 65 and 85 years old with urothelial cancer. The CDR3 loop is CASSPGGSTDTQYF. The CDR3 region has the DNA TGTGCCAGCAGCCCCGGGGGGTCCACAGATACGCAGTATTTT.